This TCR beta chain was sequenced during a study of T cell clonality in common variable immunodeficiency. Ten or more counts support this clone. The antigen is not known. Read coverage stops 3 residues before the CDR3 terminus; the germline J gene supplies the remainder. Findings of the study overall: Authors noted CVID clonality's cause needs subpopulation repertoire sequencing. Shared TCRbeta clones were fewer between CVID subjects than controls.

Trimming took off 6 bases at V and 4 bases at J, with 14 bases between the two ends. This CDR3 is built from 14 residues. Germline V gene data show CDR1 as ENHRY and CDR2 as SYGVKD. The assay was immunoSEQ multiplex PCR, and TCRdb's table has in-frame clones only and misses some. The sample contains 30,000 to 40,000 clones, none of them singletons. The V and J genes are TRBV10-3 and TRBJ2-3, with D possibly being TRBD2 (6 bases). Sequenced material: peripheral blood mononuclear cells. The source is a person between 18 and 69 years old in good health. The CDR3 bases that were read are TGTGCCATCAGACCACAGAGCGGGCCAGATACG. It codes for CAIRPQSGPDT. The whole CDR3 reads CAIRPQSGPDTQYF.